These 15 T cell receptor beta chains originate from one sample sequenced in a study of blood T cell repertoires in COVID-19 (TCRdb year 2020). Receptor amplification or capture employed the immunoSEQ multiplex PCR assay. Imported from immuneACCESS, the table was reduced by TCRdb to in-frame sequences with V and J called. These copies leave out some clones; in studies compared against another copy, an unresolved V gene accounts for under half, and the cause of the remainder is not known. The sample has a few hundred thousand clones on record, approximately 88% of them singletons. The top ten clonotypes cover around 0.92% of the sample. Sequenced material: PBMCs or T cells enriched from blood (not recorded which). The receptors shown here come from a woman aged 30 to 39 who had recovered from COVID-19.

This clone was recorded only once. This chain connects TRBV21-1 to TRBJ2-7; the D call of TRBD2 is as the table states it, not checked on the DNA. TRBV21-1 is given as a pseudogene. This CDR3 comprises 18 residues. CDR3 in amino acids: CASSKPGTSVRGGHEQYF. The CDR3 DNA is TGTGCCAGCAGCAAACCCGGGACTAGCGTCAGGGGGGGTCACGAGCAGTACTTC.

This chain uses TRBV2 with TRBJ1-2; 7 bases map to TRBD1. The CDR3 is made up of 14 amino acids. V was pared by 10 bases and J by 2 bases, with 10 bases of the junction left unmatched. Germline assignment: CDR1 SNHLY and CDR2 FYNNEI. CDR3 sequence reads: CATGGQSPNYGYTF. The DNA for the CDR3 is TGTGCCACCGGGGGACAGTCCCCAAACTATGGCTACACCTTC.

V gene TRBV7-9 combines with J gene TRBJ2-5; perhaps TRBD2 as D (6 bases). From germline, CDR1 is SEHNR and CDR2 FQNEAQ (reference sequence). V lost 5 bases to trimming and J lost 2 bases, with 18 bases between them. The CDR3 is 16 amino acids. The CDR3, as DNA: TGTGCCAGCAGCAGCAGCGGCCGGACTATGCAAGAGACCCAGTACTTC. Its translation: CASSSSGRTMQETQYF.

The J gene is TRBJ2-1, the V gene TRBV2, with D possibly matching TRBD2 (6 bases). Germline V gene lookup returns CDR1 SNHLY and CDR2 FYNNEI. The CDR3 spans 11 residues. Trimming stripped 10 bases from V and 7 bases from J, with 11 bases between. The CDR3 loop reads CATLAGNEQFF. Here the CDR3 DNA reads TGTGCCACCCTTGCGGGGAATGAGCAGTTCTTC. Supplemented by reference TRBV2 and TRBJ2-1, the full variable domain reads EPEVTQTPSHQVTQMGQEVILRCVPISNHLYFYWYRQILGQKVEFLVSFYNNEISEKSEIFDDQFSVERPDGSNFTLKIRSTKLEDSAMYFCATLAGNEQFFGPGTRLTVL.

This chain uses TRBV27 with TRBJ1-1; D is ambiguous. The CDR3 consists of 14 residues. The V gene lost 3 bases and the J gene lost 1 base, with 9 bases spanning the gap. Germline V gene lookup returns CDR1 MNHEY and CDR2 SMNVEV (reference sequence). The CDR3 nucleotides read TGTGCCAGCAGTTTGACTAGGAGGAACACTGAAGCTTTCTTT. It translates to CASSLTRRNTEAFF.

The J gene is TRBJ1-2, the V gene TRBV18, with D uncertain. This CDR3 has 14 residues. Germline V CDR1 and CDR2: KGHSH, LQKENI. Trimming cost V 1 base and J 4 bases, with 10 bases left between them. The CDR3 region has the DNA TGTGCCAGCTCACCACAGGAGCTCTCCTATGGCTACACCTTC. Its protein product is CASSPQELSYGYTF.

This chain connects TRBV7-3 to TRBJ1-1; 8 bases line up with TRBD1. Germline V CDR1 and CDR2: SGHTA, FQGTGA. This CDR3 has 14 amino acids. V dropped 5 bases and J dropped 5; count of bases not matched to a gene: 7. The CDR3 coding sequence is TGTGCCAGCAGCCCACAGGGGGGGGATACTGAAGCTTTCTTT. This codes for CASSPQGGDTEAFF. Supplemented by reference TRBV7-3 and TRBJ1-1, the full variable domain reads GAGVSQTPSNKVTEKGKYVELRCDPISGHTALYWYRQSLGQGPEFLIYFQGTGAADDSGLPNDRFFAVRPEGSVSTLKIQRTERGDSAVYLCASSPQGGDTEAFFGQGTRLTVV.

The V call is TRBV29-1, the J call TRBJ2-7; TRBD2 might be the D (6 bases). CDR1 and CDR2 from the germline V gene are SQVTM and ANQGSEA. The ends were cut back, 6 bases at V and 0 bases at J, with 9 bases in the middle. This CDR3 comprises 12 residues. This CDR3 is CSVGGHSYEQYF. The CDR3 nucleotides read TGCAGCGTGGGAGGCCACTCCTACGAGCAGTACTTC.

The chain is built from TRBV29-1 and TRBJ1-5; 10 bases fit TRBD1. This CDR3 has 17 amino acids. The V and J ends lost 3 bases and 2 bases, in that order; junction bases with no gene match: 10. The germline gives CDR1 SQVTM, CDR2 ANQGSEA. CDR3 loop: CSVDRQGANIGNQPQHF. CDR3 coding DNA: TGCAGCGTTGATCGACAGGGGGCGAATATCGGCAATCAGCCCCAGCATTTT.

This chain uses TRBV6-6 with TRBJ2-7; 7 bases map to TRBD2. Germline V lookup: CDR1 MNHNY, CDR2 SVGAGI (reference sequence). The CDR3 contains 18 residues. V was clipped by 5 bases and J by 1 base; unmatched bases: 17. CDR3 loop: CASSPRLTGEGRSYEQYF. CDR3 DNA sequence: TGTGCCAGCAGTCCCCGGCTCACGGGGGAGGGGAGGTCCTACGAGCAGTACTTC.

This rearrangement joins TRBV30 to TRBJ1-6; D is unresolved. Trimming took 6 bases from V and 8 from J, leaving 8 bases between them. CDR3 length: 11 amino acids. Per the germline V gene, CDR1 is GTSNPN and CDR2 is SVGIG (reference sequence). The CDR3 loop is CACAGYSPLHF. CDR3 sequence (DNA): TGTGCCTGCGCGGGCTATTCACCCCTCCACTTT.

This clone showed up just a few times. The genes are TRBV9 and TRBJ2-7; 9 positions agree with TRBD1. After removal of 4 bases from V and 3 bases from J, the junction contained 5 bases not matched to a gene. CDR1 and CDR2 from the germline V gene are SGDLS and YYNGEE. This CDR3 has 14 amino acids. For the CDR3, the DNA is TGTGCCAGCAGCCCGGACAGGGGCGGCTACGAGCAGTACTTC. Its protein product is CASSPDRGGYEQYF.

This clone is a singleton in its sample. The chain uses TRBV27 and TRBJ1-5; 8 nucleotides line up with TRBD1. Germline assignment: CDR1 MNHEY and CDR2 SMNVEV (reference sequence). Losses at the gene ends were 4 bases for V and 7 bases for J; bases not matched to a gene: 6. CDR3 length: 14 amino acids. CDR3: CASSWTGQIQPQHF. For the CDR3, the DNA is TGTGCCAGCAGTTGGACAGGGCAAATCCAGCCCCAGCATTTT.

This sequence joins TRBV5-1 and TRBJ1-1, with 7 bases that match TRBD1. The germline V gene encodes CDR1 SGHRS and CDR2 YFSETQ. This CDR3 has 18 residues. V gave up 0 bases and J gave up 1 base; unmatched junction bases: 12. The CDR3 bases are TGCGCCAGCAGCTTGGTGACAGGGCAAAATGTGGGGAACACTGAAGCTTTCTTT. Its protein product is CASSLVTGQNVGNTEAFF.

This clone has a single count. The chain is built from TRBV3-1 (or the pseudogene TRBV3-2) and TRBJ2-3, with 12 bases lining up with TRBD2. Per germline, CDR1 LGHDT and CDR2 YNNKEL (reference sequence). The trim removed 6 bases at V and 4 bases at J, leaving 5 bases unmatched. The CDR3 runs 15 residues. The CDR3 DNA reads TGTGCCAGCAGTGGACTAGCGGGATTCGCAGATACGCAGTATTTT. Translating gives CASSGLAGFADTQYF.